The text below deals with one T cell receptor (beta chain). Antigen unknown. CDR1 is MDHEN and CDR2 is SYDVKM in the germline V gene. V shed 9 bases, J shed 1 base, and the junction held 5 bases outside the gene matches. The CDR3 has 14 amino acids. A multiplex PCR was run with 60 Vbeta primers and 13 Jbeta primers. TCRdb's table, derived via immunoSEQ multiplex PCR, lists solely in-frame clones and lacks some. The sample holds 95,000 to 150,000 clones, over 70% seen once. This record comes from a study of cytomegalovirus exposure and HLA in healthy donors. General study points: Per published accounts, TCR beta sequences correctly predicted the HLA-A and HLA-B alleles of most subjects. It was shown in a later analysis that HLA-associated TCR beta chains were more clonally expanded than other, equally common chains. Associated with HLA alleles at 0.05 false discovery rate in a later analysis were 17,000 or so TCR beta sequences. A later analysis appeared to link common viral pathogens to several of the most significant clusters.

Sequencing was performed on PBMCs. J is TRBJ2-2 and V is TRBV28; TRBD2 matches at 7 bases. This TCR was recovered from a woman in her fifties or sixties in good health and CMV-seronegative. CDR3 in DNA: TGTGCCAGTAGCGGGTCCCTGAACACCGGGGAGCTGTTTTTT. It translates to CASSGSLNTGELFF.